These 10 T cell receptor beta chains came from one sample sequenced in a study of T cells in tuberculosis. After thawing and overnight rest, PBMC were stained with GMM-loaded CD1B tetramer, viability dye and anti-CD3 for sorting. The lipid loaded on the CD1B tetramers was C32 glucose monomycolate from Rhodococcus equi. Sequencing used immunoSEQ multiplex PCR; TCRdb keeps in-frame clones, though not all of them. The sample consists of roughly 60,000 clones, 81% of them appearing once. What was sequenced was CD1b-GMM tetramer-negative cells sorted from PBMCs. The source of these receptors is an adult woman with latent tuberculosis.

A remark on this clone: One junction end does not reproduce the germline sequence, and a read error may be involved. The chain couples TRBV19 to TRBJ1-6; 8 positions agree with TRBD1. The CDR3 sequence is 13 residues long. CDR1 and CDR2 from the germline V gene are LNHDA and SQIVND (reference sequence). CDR3 bases: TGTGCCAGTGCCGGACAGGGCTATTCCCCCCTCCACTTT. This gives the protein CASAGQGYSPLHF.

The chain employs TRBV4-3 and TRBJ1-6, with 9 positions matching TRBD1. Germline V gene lookup returns CDR1 LGHNA and CDR2 YSLEER. This CDR3 has 15 amino acids. The ends lost 0 bases at V and 9 bases at J; junction bases unmatched: 3. The CDR3: CASSQEDRGGSPLHF. The CDR3 DNA reads TGCGCCAGCAGCCAAGAAGACAGGGGGGGTTCACCCCTCCACTTT.

The rearrangement links TRBV19 to TRBJ1-2; maybe TRBD1 (5 bases). CDR3 length: 13 amino acids. The germline V gene has CDR1 LNHDA and CDR2 SQIVND (reference sequence). The V gene lost 3 bases and the J gene lost 5 bases, with 10 bases spanning the gap. Written as DNA, the CDR3 is TGTGCCAGTAGTATCCAAGGGGATTATGGCTACACCTTC. It codes for CASSIQGDYGYTF.

This chain uses TRBV4-1 with TRBJ2-7, with D tentatively TRBD2 (6 bases). Germline V lookup: CDR1 MGHRA, CDR2 YSYEKL. V dropped 1 base and J dropped 3 bases, with 10 bases sitting between them. This CDR3 is 14 amino acids long. The CDR3 sequence: CASSQGGVGYEQYF. CDR3 DNA: TGCGCCAGCAGCCAAGGCGGGGTGGGCTACGAGCAGTACTTC.

The chain combines TRBV5-1 with TRBJ2-3; 9 bases are shared with TRBD2. Trimming removed 0 bases from V and 2 bases from J; junction bases left unmatched: 4. CDR3 length: 16 amino acids. Germline CDR1 reads SGHRS; CDR2 reads YFSETQ. CDR3 sequence (DNA): TGCGCCAGCAGCTTGGGCCTAGCGGGACCCACAGATACGCAGTATTTT. The encoded protein is CASSLGLAGPTDTQYF.

The gene calls are TRBV19 and TRBJ2-7; 10 nucleotides match TRBD1. This CDR3 has 14 amino acids. Trimming removed 4 bases from V and 4 bases from J; junction bases left unmatched: 4. Germline-derived CDR1 and CDR2 are LNHDA and SQIVND (reference sequence). The DNA for the CDR3 is TGTGCCAGTAGTAGGGGGACAGGGGTGTACGAGCAGTACTTC. Translation gives CASSRGTGVYEQYF.

The chain uses TRBV7-7 and TRBJ2-2; a weak D match, TRBD2 (5 bases). The CDR3 is 14 residues long. V was pared by 8 bases and J by 2 bases, with 12 bases between. Germline values: CDR1 SSHAT, CDR2 FNYEAQ (reference sequence). This CDR3 reads CASSRGGNTGELFF. The CDR3 DNA sequence: TGTGCCAGCTCCCGTGGAGGAAACACCGGGGAGCTGTTTTTT.

The chain links TRBV30 to TRBJ1-3; 8 bases align to TRBD1. Germline values: CDR1 GTSNPN, CDR2 SVGIG (reference sequence). The CDR3 contains 13 residues. The V and J ends lost 8 bases and 4 bases, in that order; junction bases with no gene match: 7. CDR3 in amino acids: CAGWTGNGNTIYF. CDR3 coding DNA: TGTGCCGGGTGGACAGGGAACGGAAACACCATATATTTT.

The rearrangement links TRBV2 to TRBJ2-5; 7 nucleotides line up with TRBD2. Germline lookup yields CDR1 SNHLY and CDR2 FYNNEI. V gave up 10 bases and J gave up 7 bases; unmatched junction bases: 12. This CDR3 is built from 13 residues. CDR3 nucleotides: TGTGCCACTGGGGTCGGGGGGTCAGGGACCCAGTACTTC. Translated: CATGVGGSGTQYF.

The chain carries TRBV5-5 and TRBJ2-7; D gene uncertain. The CDR3 runs to 13 residues. With 0 bases removed from V and 3 bases from J, the gap between germline ends came to 7 bases. Germline lookup yields CDR1 SGHKS and CDR2 YYEKEE (reference sequence). The CDR3 DNA is TGTGCCAGCAGCTTGGCGCGGCTCTACGAGCAGTACTTC. This sequence encodes CASSLARLYEQYF.